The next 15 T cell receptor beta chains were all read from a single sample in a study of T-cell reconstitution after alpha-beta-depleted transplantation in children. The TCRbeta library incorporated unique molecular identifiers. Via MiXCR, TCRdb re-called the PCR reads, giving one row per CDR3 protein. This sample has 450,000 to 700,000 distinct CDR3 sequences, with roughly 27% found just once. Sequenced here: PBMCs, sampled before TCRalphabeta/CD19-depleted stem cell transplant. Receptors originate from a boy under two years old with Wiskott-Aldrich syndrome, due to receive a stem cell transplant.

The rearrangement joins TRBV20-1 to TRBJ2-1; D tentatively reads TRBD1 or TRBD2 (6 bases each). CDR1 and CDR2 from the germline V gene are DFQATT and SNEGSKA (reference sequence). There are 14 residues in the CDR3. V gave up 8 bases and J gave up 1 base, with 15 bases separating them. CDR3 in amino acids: CSSLEGGSYNEQFF. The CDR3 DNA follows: TGCAGTTCCCTCGAGGGGGGATCCTACAATGAGCAGTTCTTC.

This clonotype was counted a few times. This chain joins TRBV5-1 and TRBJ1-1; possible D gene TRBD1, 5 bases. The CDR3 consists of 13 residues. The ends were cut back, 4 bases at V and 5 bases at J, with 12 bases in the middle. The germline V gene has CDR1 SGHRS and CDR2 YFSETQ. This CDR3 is CASSHQGPTEAFF. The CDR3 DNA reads TGCGCCAGCAGCCACCAGGGACCTACTGAAGCTTTCTTT.

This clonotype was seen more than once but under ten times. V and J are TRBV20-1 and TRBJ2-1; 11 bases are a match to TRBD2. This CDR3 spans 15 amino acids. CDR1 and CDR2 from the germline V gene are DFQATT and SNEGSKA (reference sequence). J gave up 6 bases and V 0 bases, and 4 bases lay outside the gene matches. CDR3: CSARDRGLAVNEQFF. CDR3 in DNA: TGCAGTGCTAGAGATAGGGGACTAGCGGTCAATGAGCAGTTCTTC.

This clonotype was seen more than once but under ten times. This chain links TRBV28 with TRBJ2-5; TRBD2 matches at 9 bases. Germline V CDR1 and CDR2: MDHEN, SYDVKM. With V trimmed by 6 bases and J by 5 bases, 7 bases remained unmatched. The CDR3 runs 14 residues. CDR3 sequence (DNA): TGTGCCAGCAGACCAAATGGACTAGCGGAGACCCAGTACTTC. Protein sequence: CASRPNGLAETQYF.

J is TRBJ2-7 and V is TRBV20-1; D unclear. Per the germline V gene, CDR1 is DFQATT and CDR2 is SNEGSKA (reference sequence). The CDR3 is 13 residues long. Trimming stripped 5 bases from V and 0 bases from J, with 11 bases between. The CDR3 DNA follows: TGCAGTGCTTCACCGACGGTCTCCTACGAGCAGTACTTC. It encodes CSASPTVSYEQYF.

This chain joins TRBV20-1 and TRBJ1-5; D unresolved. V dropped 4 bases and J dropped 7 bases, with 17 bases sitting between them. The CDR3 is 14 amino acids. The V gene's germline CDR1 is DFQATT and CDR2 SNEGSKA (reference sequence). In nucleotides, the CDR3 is TGCAGTGCTACCGTCGGCGGCCCAGTCCAGCCCCAGCATTTT. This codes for CSATVGGPVQPQHF.

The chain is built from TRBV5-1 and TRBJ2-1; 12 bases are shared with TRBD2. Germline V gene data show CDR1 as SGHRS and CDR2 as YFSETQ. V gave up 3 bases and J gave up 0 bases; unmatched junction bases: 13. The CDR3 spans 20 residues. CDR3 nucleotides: TGCGCCAGCAGCTCCTCAGGAACTAGCGGGAGGAGAGGCTCCTACAATGAGCAGTTCTTC. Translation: CASSSSGTSGRRGSYNEQFF. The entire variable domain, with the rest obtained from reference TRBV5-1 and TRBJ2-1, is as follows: KAGVTQTPRYLIKTRGQQVTLSCSPISGHRSVSWYQQTPGQGLQFLFEYFSETQRNKGNFPGRFSGRQFSNSRSEMNVSTLELGDSALYLCASSSSGTSGRRGSYNEQFFGPGTRLTVL.

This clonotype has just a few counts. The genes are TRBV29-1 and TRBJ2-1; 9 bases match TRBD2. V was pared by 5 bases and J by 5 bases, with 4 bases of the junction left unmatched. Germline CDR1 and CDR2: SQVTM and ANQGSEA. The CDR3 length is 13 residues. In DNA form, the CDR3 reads TGCAGCGTTAGCGGGAGGCTAAACAATGAGCAGTTCTTC. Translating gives CSVSGRLNNEQFF.

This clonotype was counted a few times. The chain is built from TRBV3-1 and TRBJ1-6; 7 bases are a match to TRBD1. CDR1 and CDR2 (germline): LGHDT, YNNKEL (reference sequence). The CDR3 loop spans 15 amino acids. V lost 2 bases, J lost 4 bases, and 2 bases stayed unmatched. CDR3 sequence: CASSQRGQYNSPLHF. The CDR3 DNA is TGTGCCAGCAGCCAACGGGGACAGTATAATTCACCCCTCCACTTT.

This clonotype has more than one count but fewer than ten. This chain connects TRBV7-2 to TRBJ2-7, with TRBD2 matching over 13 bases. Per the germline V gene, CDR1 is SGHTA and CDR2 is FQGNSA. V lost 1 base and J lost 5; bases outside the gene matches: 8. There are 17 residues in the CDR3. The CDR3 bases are TGTGCCAGCAGCTTAGGGGGACTAGCGGGATTAATCCACGAGCAGTACTTC. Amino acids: CASSLGGLAGLIHEQYF.

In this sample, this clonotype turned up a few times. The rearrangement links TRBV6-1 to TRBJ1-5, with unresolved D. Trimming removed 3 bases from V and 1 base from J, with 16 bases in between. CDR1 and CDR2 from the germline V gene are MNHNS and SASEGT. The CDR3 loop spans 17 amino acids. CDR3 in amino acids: CASSERVRRRSNQPQHF. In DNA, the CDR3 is TGTGCCAGCAGTGAGCGGGTGCGGAGGAGAAGCAATCAGCCCCAGCATTTT.

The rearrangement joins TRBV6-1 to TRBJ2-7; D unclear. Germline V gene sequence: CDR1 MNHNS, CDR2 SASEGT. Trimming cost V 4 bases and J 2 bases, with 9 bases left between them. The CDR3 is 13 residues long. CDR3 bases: TGTGCCAGCAGTGGGTCAGCGACCTACGAGCAGTACTTC. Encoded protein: CASSGSATYEQYF.

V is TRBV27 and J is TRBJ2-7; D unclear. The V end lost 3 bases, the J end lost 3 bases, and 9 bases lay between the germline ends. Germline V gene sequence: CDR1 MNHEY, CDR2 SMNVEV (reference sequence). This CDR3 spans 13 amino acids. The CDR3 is CASSLPYYYEQYF. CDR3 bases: TGTGCCAGCAGTTTGCCCTATTACTACGAGCAGTACTTC.

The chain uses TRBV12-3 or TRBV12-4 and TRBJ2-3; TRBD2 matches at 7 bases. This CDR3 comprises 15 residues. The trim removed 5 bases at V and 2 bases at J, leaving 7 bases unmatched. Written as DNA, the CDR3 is TGTGCCAGCAGTCCGAAGCGGGAACACACAGATACGCAGTATTTT. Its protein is CASSPKREHTDTQYF.

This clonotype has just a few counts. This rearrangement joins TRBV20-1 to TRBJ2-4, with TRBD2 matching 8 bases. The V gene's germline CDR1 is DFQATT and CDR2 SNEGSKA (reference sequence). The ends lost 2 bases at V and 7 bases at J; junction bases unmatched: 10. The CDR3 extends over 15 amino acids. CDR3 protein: CSARNVAGSGNIQYF. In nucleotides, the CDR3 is TGCAGTGCTAGAAATGTAGCGGGATCGGGGAACATTCAGTACTTC.